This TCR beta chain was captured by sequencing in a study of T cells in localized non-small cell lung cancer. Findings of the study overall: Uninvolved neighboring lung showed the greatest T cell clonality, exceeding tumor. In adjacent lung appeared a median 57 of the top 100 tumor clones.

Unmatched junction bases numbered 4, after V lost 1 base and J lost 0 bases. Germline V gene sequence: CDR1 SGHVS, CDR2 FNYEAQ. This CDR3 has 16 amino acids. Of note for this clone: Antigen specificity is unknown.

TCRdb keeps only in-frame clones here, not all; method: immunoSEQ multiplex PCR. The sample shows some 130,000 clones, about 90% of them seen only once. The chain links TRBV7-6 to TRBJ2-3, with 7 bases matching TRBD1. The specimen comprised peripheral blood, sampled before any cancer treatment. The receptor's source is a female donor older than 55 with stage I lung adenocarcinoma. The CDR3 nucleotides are TGTGCCAGCAGCTTAGATTACAGGGGAAGCACAGATACGCAGTATTTT. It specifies CASSLDYRGSTDTQYF.